This T cell receptor beta chain was profiled in a study of blood T cell repertoires in COVID-19. As for the study in general: The origin of the acute and convalescent COVID-19 samples was the United States, Italy and Spain. Sample material is recorded as cDNA or gDNA derived from T cells, B-cell-depleted T cells, or PBMCs.

In the authors' workflow: Amplification with reference gene primers provided the estimates of nucleated cell counts. Libraries were prepared by immunoSEQ multiplex PCR; TCRdb keeps only in-frame clonotypes and omits some of them. V and J calls and clone size are given by that table; D and trimming were obtained from the DNA. The sample includes 160,000 or so clones, 82% of them seen just once. The CDR3 totals 16 residues. This sequence was found in a woman between 70 and 85 years old with acute or convalescent COVID-19. The chain employs TRBV21-1 and TRBJ1-4; whether TRBD1, the table's D call, matches the DNA was not checked. TRBV21-1 is designated a pseudogene. The specimen was peripheral blood. CDR3 bases: TGTGCCAGCAGCCTTAGGCAGACAGGGGTTTGGGAAAAACTGTTTTTT. It codes for CASSLRQTGVWEKLFF.